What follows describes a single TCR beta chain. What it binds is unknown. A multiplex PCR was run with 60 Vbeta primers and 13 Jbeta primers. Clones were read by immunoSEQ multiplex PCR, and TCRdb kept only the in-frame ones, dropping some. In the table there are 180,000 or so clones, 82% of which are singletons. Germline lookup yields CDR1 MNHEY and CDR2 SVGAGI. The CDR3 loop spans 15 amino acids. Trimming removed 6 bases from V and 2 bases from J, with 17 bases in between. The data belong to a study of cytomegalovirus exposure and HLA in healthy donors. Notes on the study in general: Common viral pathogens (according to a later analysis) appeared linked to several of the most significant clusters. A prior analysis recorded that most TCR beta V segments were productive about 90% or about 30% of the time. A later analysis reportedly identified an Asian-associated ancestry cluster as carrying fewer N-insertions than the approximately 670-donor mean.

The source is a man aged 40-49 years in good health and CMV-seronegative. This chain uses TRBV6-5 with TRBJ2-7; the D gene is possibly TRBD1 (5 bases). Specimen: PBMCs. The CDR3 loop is CASRAGMGPTYEQYF. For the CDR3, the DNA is TGTGCCAGCAGAGCCGGCATGGGGCCAACCTACGAGCAGTACTTC.